This T cell receptor beta chain was captured in a study of beta chain features in type 1 diabetes. This clone was seen at least ten times. All of the isolated RNA was reverse transcribed, so expressed TCRB transcripts were sequenced. Repertoires were generated with immunoSEQ multiplex PCR, while TCRdb's copy carries only in-frame clones and drops some. Of some 140,000 clones in the sample, around a tenth were seen once. Trimming took off 5 bases at V and 0 bases at J, with 5 bases between the two ends. Germline loops: CDR1 SGHTA, CDR2 FQGNSA. The CDR3 covers 13 residues. The chain links TRBV7-2 to TRBJ1-3; D is unresolved. The sample comprised central memory CD4+ T cells from blood. The receptor's source is a man between 18 and 35 years old in good health. The CDR3 bases are TGTGCCAGCAGCCTTAACTCTGGAAACACCATATATTTT. Translation gives CASSLNSGNTIYF.